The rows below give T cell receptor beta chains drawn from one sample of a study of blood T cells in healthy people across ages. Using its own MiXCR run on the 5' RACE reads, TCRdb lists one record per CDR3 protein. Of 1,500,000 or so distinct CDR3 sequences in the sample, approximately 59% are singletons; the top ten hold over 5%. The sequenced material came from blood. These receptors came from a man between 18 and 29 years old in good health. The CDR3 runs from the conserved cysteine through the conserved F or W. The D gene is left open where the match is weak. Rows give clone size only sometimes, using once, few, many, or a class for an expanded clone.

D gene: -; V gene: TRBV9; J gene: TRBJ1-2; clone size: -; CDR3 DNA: TGTGCCAGCAGAAACATAGATGACATCCGACCCACTAACTATGGCTACACCTTC; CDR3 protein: CASRNIDDIRPTNYGYTF
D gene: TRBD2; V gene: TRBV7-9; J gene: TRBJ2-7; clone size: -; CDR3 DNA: TGTGCCAGCAATATAATAGCGGGTCTCGATCCCTGGCGTCAGTACGAGCAGTACTTC; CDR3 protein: CASNIIAGLDPWRQYEQYF
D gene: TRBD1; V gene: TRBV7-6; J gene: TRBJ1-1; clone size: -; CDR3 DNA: TGTGCCAGCAGCCGTTATGCAGGGGGCGCCGTGGAACGGGGAGCTTTCTTT; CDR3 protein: CASSRYAGGAVERGAFF
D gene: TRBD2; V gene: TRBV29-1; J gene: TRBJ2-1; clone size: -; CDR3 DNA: TGCAGCGTGCGGGGACTAGTTAACTACAATGAGCAGTTCTTC; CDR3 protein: CSVRGLVNYNEQFF
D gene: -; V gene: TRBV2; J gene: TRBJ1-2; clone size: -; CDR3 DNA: TGTGCCAGCCTCCACCAGGGGCCTGGCTACACCTTC; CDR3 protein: CASLHQGPGYTF
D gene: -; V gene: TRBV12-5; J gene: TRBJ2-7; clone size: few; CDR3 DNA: TGTGCTAGTGGTCCCTATAGGGGTCCCTACGAGCAGTACTTC; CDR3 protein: CASGPYRGPYEQYF
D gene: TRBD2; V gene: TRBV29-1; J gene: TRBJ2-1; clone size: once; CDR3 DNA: TGCAGCGTTGAAATGCGCGGGGGGGGGTCCTACAATGAGCAGTTCTTC; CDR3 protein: CSVEMRGGGSYNEQFF
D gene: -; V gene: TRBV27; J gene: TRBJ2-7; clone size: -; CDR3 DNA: TGTGCCAGCAGTTTAAAGGCAGGGGGGTACTACGAGCAGTACTTC; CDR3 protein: CASSLKAGGYYEQYF
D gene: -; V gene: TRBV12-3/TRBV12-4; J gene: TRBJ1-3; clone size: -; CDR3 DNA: TGTGCCAGCACCCACCGGACAGCCCTACTTGGAAACACCATATATTTT; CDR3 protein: CASTHRTALLGNTIYF
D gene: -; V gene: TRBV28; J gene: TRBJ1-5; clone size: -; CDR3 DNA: TGTGCCAGCATCACAACCGTGACGGATCAGCCCCAGCATTTT; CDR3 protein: CASITTVTDQPQHF
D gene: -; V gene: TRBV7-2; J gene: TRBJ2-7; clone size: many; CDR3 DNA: TGTGCCAGCAGCTTAGAGGGCAGTTCCTACGAGCAGTACTTC; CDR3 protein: CASSLEGSSYEQYF
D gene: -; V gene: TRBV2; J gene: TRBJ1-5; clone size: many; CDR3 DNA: TGTGCCAGCCGGGGGGATAGCAATCAGCCCCAGCATTTT; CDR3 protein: CASRGDSNQPQHF
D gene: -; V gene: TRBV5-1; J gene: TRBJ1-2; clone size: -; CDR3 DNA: TGCGCCAGCAGCTTGTTCGGGGACAACTATGGCTACACCTTC; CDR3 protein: CASSLFGDNYGYTF
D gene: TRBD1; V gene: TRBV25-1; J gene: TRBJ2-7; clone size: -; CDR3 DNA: TGTGCCAGCTCTAAAACCGGGACAGGGGCCTACGAGCAGTACTTC; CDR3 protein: CASSKTGTGAYEQYF
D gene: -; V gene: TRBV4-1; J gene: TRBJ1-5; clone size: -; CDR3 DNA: TGCGCCAGCAGCCCTATCACCTATCAGCCCCAGCATTTT; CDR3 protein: CASSPITYQPQHF
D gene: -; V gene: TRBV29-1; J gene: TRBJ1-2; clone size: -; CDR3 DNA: TGCAGCGTTGAACAACAGGGCTACACCTTC; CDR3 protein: CSVEQQGYTF
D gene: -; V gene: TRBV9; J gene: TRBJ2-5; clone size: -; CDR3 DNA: TGTGCCAGCAGCGTAGCGTCTGGGGAAGAGACCCAGTACTTC; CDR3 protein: CASSVASGEETQYF
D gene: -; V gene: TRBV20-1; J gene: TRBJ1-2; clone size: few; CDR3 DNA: TGCAGTGCTAGACCCCAGGACAGCCATGGCTACACCTTC; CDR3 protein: CSARPQDSHGYTF
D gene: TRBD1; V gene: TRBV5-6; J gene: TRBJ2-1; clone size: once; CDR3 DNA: TGTGCCAGCAGCTTGGTAAGGGACAGGGGCATCGATGAGCAGTTCTTC; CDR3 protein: CASSLVRDRGIDEQFF
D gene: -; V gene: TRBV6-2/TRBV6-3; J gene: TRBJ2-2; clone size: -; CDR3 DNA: TGTGCCACCCAACCCAGTACAGCGAACACCGGGGAGCTGTTTTTT; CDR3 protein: CATQPSTANTGELFF
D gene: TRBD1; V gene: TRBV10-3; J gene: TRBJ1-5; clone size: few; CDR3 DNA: TGTGCCATCAGTGAGGGGCGGACAGGTCCAGTCCAGCATTTT; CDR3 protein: CAISEGRTGPVQHF
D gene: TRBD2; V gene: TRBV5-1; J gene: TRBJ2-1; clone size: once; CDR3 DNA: TGCGCCAGCAGCTTGCTTGGACTAGTTGTCAATGAGCAGTTCTTC; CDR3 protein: CASSLLGLVVNEQFF
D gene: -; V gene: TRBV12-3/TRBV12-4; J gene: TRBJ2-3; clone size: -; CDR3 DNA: TGTGCCAGCAACCCGCTAGCGCCCGCAGATACGCAGTATTTT; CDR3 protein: CASNPLAPADTQYF
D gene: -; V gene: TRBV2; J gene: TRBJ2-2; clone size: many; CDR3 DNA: TGTGCCAGCAAATTGACGGAGAACACCGGGGAGCTGTTTTTT; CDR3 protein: CASKLTENTGELFF
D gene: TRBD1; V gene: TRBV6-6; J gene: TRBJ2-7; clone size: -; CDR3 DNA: TGTGCCAGCAGTTACACCCTGGGACAGAAAAACTACGAGCAGTACTTC; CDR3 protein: CASSYTLGQKNYEQYF
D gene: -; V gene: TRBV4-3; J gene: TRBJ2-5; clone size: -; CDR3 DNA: TGCGCCAGCAGCCAAGATTTTCGCAGGGGAGAGACCCAGTACTTC; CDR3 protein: CASSQDFRRGETQYF
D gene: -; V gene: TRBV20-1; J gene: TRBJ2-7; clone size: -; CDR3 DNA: TGCAGTGCTAGAGGGGCCGGCCAGGGCTACGAGCAGTACTTC; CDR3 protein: CSARGAGQGYEQYF
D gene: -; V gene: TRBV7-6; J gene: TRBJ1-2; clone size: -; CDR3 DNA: TGTGCCAGCAGCCCCCAATATACGGGGGATGGCTACACCTTC; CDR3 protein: CASSPQYTGDGYTF
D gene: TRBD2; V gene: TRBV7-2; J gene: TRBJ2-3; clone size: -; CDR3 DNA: TGTGCCAGCAGCACGAGAATAGCGGGAATCTCAGATACGCAGTATTTT; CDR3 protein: CASSTRIAGISDTQYF
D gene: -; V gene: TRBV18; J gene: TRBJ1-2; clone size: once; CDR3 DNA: TGTGCCAGCTCACGGTCGTCTTCTAACTATGGCTACACCTTC; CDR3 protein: CASSRSSSNYGYTF
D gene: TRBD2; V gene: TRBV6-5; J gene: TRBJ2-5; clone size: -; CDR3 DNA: TGTGCCAGCAGCCTTTGGACTAGCGGGGAAGAGACCCAGTACTTC; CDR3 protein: CASSLWTSGEETQYF
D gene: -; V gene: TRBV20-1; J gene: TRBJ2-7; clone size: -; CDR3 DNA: TGCAGTGCTAGAGACCCGCTTCTTTACGAGCAGTACTTC; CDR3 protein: CSARDPLLYEQYF
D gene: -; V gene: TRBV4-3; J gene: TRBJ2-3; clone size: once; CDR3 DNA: TGCGCCGGCAGCACCCGGTCGGCCCCCCACATTCTTAGCACAGATACGCAGTATTTT; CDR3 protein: CAGSTRSAPHILSTDTQYF
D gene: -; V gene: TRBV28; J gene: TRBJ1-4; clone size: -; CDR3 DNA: TGTGCCAGCAGTAAATGGGAAAAACTGTTTTTT; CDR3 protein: CASSKWEKLFF
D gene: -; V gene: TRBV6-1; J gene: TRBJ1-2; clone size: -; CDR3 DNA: TGTGCCAGCACCCCACAGGGTATACCTACAGATGGCTACACCTTC; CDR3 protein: CASTPQGIPTDGYTF
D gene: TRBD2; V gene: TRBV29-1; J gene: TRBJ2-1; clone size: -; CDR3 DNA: TGCAGCGCGGAAGGACTAGCGGTCAATTGGCAGTTCTTC; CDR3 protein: CSAEGLAVNWQFF
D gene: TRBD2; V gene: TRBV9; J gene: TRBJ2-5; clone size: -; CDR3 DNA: TGTGCCAGCAGCGGAGAAGGTCGGGAGCGGGGGCTGTATGTGGAGACCCAGTACTTC; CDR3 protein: CASSGEGRERGLYVETQYF
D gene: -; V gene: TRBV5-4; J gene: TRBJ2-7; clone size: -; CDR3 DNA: TGTGCCAGCACAACCGGGGACAAGGGGTTGGGCGAGCAGTACTTC; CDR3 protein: CASTTGDKGLGEQYF
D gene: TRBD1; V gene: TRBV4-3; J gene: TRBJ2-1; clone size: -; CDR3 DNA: TGCGCCAGCAGCCAAATACCGGGACAGACTCAGTTCTTC; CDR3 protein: CASSQIPGQTQFF
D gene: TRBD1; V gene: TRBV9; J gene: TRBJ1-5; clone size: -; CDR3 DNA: TGTGCCAGCAGCGTGACAGGGAATTACAATCAGCCCCAGCATTTT; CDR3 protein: CASSVTGNYNQPQHF
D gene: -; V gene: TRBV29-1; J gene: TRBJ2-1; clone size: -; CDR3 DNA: TGCAGCGTTGGCGGAGAGAGATCCTACAATGAGCAGTTCTTC; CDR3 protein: CSVGGERSYNEQFF
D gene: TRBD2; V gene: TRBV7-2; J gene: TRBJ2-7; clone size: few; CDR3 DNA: TGTGCCAGCAGCTCCCTTATCCTTAGCGGGCGGAGCTCCTACGAGCAGTACTTC; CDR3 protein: CASSSLILSGRSSYEQYF
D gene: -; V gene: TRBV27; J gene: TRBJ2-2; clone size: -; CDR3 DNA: TGTGCCAGCAGTTTATGGATAAGGGTCGGGGAGCTGTTTTTT; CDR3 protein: CASSLWIRVGELFF
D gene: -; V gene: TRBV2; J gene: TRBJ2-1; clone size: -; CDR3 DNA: TGTGCCGCTCCCGGGACCTCGCGTGAGCAGTTCTTC; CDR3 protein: CAAPGTSREQFF
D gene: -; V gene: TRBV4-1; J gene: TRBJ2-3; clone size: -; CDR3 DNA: TGCGCCAGCAGCCAAGAGGGCAGGGACAAGTATTTT; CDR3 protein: CASSQEGRDKYF
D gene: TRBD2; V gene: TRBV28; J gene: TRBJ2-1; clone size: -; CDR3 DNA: TGTGCCAGCATCACCCACAGACTAGCGGGAGGCCTCGGGAATGAGCAGTTCTTC; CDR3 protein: CASITHRLAGGLGNEQFF
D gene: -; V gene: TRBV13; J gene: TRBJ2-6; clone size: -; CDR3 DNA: TGTGCCAGCAGAACAGGGTTTTACGGGGCCAACGTCCTGACTTTC; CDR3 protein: CASRTGFYGANVLTF
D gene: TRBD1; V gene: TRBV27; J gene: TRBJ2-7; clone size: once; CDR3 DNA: TGTGCCAGCAGTCCCTACCGGGACAGGGACTACGAGCAGTACTTC; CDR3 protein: CASSPYRDRDYEQYF
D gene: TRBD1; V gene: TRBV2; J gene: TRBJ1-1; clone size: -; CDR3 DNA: TGTGCCAGCAGTCTTACACAGGGGTCCGACACTGAAGCTTTCTTT; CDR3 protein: CASSLTQGSDTEAFF
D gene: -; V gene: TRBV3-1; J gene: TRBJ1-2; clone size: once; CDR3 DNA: TGTGCCACCAAGGGTGGAGTTCAGGGGTGCTATGGCTACACCTTC; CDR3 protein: CATKGGVQGCYGYTF
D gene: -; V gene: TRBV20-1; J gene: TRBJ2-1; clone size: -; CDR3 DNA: TGCAGTGCCCCCTGGGGCCAAAGTCGATTACCCAACAATGAGCAGTTCTTC; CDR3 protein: CSAPWGQSRLPNNEQFF
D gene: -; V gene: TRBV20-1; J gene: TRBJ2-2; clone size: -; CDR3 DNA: TGCAGTGCTAGTTCCAGGGTCGAAACCGGGGAGCTGTTTTTT; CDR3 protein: CSASSRVETGELFF
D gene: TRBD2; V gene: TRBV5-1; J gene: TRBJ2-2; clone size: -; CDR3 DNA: TGCGCCAGCAGCTTGGATTTGGGACTAGCGGGAGGTACCGGGGAGCTGTTTTTT; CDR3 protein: CASSLDLGLAGGTGELFF
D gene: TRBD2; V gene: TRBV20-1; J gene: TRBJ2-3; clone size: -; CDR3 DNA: TGCAGTGCTAGAAAAGCGGGATGGGGCACAGATACGCAGTATTTT; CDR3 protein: CSARKAGWGTDTQYF